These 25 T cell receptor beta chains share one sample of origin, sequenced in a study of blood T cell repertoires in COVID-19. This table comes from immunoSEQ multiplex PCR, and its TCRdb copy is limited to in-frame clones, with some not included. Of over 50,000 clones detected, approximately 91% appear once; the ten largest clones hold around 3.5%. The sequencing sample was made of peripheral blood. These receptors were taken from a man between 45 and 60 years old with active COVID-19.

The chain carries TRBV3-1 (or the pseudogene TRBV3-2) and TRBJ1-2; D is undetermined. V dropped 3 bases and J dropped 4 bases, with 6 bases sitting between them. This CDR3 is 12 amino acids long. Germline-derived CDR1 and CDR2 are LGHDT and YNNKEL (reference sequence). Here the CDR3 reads CASSHGVYGYTF. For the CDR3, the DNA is TGTGCCAGCAGCCACGGGGTCTATGGCTACACCTTC.

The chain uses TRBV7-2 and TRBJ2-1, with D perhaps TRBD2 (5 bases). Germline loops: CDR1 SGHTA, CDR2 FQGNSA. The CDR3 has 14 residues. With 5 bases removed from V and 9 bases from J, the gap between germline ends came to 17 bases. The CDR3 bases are TGTGCCAGCAGCCACGGACTGCCCCAGAGTGAGCAGTTCTTC. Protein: CASSHGLPQSEQFF.

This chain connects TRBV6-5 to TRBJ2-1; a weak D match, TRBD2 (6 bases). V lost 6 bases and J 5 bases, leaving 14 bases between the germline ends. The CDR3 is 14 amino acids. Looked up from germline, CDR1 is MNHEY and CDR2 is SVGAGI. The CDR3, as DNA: TGTGCCAGCAGGCTAGCGAGGTGGGACAATGAGCAGTTCTTC. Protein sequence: CASRLARWDNEQFF.

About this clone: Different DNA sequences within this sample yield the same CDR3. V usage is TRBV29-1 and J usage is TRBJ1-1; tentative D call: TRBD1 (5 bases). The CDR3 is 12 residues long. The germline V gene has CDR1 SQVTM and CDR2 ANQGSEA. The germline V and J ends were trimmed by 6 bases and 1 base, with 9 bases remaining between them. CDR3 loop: CSVRTGNTEAFF. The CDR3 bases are TGCAGCGTCCGAACAGGGAACACTGAAGCTTTCTTT.

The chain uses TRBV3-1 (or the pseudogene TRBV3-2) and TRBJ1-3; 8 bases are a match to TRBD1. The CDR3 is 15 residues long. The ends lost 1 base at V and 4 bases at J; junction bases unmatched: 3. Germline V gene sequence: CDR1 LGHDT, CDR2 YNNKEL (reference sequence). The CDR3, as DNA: TGTGCCAGCAGCCAAGGGACAGGGCCCGGAAACACCATATATTTT. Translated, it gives CASSQGTGPGNTIYF.

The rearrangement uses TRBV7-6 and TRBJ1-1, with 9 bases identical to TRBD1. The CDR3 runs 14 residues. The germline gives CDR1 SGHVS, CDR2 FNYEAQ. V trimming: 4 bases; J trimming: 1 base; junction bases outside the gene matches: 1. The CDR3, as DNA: TGTGCCAGCAGCTCGGGACAGGGGAACACTGAAGCTTTCTTT. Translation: CASSSGQGNTEAFF.

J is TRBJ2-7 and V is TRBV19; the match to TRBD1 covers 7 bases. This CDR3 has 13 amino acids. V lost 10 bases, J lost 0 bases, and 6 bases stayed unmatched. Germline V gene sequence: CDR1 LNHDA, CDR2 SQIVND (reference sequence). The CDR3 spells CATRRTGSYEQYF. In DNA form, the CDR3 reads TGTGCCACCCGTCGGACAGGCTCCTACGAGCAGTACTTC.

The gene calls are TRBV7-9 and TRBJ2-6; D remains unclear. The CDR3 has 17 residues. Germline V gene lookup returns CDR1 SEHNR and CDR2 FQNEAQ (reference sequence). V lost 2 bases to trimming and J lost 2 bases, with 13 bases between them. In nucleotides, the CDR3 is TGTGCCAGCAGCTTAATGGTAGATTTCCCTGGGGCCAACGTCCTGACTTTC. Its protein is CASSLMVDFPGANVLTF.

As DNA, the CDR3 is TGTGCCAGCAGCTCGCATCGCGGGCAGGGGGCTTTATATGGCTACACCTTC. It specifies CASSSHRGQGALYGYTF. This sequence joins TRBV7-8 and TRBJ1-2; 8 positions match TRBD1. This CDR3 is built from 17 residues. From germline, CDR1 is SGHVS and CDR2 FQNEAQ. With V trimmed by 4 bases and J by 5 bases, 15 bases remained unmatched.

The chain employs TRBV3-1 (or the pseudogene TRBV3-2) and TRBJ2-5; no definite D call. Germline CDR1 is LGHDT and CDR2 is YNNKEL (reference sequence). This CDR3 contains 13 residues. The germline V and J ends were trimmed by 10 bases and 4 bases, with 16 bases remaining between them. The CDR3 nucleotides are TGTGCCACCAAAGGAGTGGTCGTAGAGACCCAGTACTTC. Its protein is CATKGVVVETQYF.

The chain's CDR3 is CASRRVLAGAGNGELFF. The CDR3 bases are TGTGCCAGTAGGAGGGTACTAGCGGGGGCCGGAAACGGGGAGCTGTTTTTT. The J gene is TRBJ2-2, the V gene TRBV19, with 11 bases identical to TRBD2. CDR3 size: 17 residues. V lost 6 bases to trimming and J lost 7 bases; unmatched junction nucleotides: 13. Germline V lookup: CDR1 LNHDA, CDR2 SQIVND (reference sequence). Variable domain in full (rest from reference TRBV19 and TRBJ2-2): DGGITQSPKYLFRKEGQNVTLSCEQNLNHDAMYWYRQDPGQGLRLIYYSQIVNDFQKGDIAEGYSVSREKKESFPLTVTSAQKNPTAFYLCASRRVLAGAGNGELFFGEGSRLTVL.

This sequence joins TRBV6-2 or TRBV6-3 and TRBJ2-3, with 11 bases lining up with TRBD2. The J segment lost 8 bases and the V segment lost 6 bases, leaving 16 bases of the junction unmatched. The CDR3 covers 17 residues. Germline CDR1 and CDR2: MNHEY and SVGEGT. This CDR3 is CASSSGTSGPRGGTQYF. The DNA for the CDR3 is TGTGCCAGCAGCTCCGGGACTAGCGGACCCAGAGGGGGTACGCAGTATTTT.

CDR3 bases: TGTGCCAGCAGGCAACCGGGACAGGGGGTCTACGAGCAGTACTTC. Amino acid sequence: CASRQPGQGVYEQYF. The rearrangement uses TRBV27 and TRBJ2-7; 11 bases align to TRBD1. The CDR3 consists of 15 residues. The ends lost 6 bases at V and 3 bases at J; junction bases unmatched: 7. Germline CDR1 and CDR2: MNHEY and SMNVEV (reference sequence).

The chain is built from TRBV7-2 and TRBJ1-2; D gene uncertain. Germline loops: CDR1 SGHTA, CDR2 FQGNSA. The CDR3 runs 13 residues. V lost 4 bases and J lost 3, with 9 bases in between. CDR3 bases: TGTGCCAGCAGCTATGGGCCAGACTATGGCTACACCTTC. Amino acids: CASSYGPDYGYTF.

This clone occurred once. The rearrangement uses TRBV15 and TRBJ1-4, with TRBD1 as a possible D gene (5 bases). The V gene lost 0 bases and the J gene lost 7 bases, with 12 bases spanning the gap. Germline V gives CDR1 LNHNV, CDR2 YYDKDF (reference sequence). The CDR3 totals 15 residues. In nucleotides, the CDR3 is TGTGCCACCAGCAGAGATGGAGGGGAAGGTGAAAAACTGTTTTTT. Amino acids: CATSRDGGEGEKLFF.

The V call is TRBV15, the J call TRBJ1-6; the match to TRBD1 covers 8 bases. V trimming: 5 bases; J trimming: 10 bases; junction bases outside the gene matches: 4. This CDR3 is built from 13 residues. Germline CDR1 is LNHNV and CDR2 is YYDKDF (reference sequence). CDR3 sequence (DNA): TGTGCCACCAGCGAGGACAGGGCATCACCCCTCCACTTT. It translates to CATSEDRASPLHF.

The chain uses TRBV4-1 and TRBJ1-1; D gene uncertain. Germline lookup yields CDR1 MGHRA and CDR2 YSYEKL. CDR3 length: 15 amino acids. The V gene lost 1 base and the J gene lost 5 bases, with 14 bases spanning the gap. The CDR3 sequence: CASSQGYQVGTEAFF. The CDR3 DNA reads TGCGCCAGCAGCCAAGGTTACCAGGTCGGAACTGAAGCTTTCTTT.

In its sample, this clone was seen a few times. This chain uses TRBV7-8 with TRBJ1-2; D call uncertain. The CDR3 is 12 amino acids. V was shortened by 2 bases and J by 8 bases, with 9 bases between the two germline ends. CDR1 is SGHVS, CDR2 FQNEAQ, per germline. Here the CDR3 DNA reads TGTGCCAGCAGCTTACCATCAGGCGGCTACACCTTC. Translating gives CASSLPSGGYTF. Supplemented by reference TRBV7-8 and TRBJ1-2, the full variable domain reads GAGVSQSPRYKVAKRGQDVALRCDPISGHVSLFWYQQALGQGPEFLTYFQNEAQLDKSGLPSDRFFAERPEGSVSTLKIQRTQQEDSAVYLCASSLPSGGYTFGSGTRLTVV.

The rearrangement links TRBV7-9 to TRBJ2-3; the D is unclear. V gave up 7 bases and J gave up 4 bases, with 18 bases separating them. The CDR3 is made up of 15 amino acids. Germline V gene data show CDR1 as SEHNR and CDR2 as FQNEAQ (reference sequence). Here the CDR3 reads CASIRVGVWSDTQYF. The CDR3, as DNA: TGTGCCAGCATTCGGGTAGGCGTTTGGTCAGATACGCAGTATTTT.

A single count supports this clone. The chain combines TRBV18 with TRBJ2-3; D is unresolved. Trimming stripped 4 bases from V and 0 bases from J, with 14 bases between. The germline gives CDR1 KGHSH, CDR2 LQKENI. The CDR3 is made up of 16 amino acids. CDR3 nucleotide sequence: TGTGCCAGCTCACTAAGTTGGCCTGCTAGCACAGATACGCAGTATTTT. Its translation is CASSLSWPASTDTQYF.

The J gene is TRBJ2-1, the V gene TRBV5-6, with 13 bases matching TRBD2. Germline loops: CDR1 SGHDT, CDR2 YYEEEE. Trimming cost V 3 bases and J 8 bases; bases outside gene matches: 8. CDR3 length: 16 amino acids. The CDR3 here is CASSSTSGGALDEQFF. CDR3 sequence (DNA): TGTGCCAGCAGCTCAACTAGCGGGGGGGCATTGGATGAGCAGTTCTTC. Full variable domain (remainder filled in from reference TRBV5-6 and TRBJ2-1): DAGVTQSPTHLIKTRGQQVTLRCSPKSGHDTVSWYQQALGQGPQFIFQYYEEEERQRGNFPDRFSGHQFPNYSSELNVNALLLGDSALYLCASSSTSGGALDEQFFGPGTRLTVL.

CDR3 bases: TGTGCCAGCAGCTTGGGACAGGAGCCTTATGGCTACACCTTC. Residues: CASSLGQEPYGYTF. This rearrangement joins TRBV5-4 to TRBJ1-2, with a weak D call TRBD1 (6 bases). The CDR3 has 14 amino acids. V lost 0 bases to trimming and J lost 5 bases, with 11 bases between them. The germline V gene has CDR1 SGHNT and CDR2 YYREEE (reference sequence).

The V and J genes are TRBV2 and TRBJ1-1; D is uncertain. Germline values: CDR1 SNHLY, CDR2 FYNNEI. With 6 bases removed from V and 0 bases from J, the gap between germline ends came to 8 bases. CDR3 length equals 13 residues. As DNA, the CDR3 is TGTGCCAGCAGGGCTCTTATGAACACTGAAGCTTTCTTT. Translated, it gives CASRALMNTEAFF.

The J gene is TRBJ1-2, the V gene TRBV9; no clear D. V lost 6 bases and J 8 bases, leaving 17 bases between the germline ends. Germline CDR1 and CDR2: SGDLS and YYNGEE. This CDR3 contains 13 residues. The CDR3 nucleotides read TGTGCCAGCACCTCCCGAACTATGATAGGCTACACCTTC. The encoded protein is CASTSRTMIGYTF.

The CDR3 DNA follows: TGTGCCAGCAGCCAAGGGCTGTCGGGGAACATTCAGTACTTC. Translating it yields CASSQGLSGNIQYF. The chain combines TRBV3-1 (or the pseudogene TRBV3-2) with TRBJ2-4; weak D call: TRBD2 (5 bases). The V gene's germline CDR1 is LGHDT and CDR2 YNNKEL (reference sequence). The V end was cut by 1 base, the J end by 7 bases, with 11 bases between. The CDR3 loop spans 14 amino acids.